The next 26 T cell receptor beta chains were all read from a single sample in a study of control samples from healthy donors and cancer patients. Sequenced by immunoSEQ multiplex PCR; TCRdb stores in-frame clones only, minus some. This table holds about 39,000 clones, 70% to 90% found once. Material for sequencing was blood. The receptors stem from a man aged 55 to 70 in good health.

The rearrangement joins TRBV2 to TRBJ1-1, with 9 bases lining up with TRBD1. The length of the CDR3 is 12 residues. V shed 5 bases, J shed 10 bases, and the junction held 5 bases outside the gene matches. Germline-derived CDR1 and CDR2 are SNHLY and FYNNEI. CDR3 protein: CASSQQGAGAFF. Here the CDR3 DNA reads TGTGCCAGCAGTCAACAGGGGGCTGGAGCTTTCTTT.

V gene TRBV5-4 combines with J gene TRBJ1-1; D is unresolved. V lost 1 base, J lost 1 base, and 11 bases lay in between. This CDR3 has 15 amino acids. Germline values: CDR1 SGHNT, CDR2 YYREEE (reference sequence). CDR3 sequence reads: CASSLRSTGNTEAFF. In DNA, the CDR3 is TGTGCCAGCAGCTTGAGATCCACTGGGAACACTGAAGCTTTCTTT.

The rearrangement links TRBV5-4 to TRBJ2-3, with 7 bases that match TRBD1. There are 14 residues in the CDR3. J lost 1 base, V lost 5 bases, and 4 bases had no gene match. The germline V gene has CDR1 SGHNT and CDR2 YYREEE (reference sequence). The CDR3 DNA sequence: TGTGCCAGCAGAGTTGACAGGGGCACAGATACGCAGTATTTT. This encodes CASRVDRGTDTQYF.

The count of this clone is one. The chain is built from TRBV5-1 and TRBJ2-2, with TRBD1 as a possible D gene (6 bases). This CDR3 spans 16 amino acids. Germline CDR1 SGHRS, CDR2 YFSETQ. V lost 5 bases, J lost 5 bases, and 19 bases lay in between. In nucleotides, the CDR3 is TGCGCCAGCAGGTCCTCAGGGGAAAGGTGGACCGGGGAGCTGTTTTTT. This encodes CASRSSGERWTGELFF.

This rearrangement joins TRBV15 to TRBJ2-7, with D possibly TRBD2 on 5 matching bases. Deletions cut 1 base from V and 7 bases from J, with 11 bases between. This CDR3 region has 13 residues. Looked up from germline, CDR1 is LNHNV and CDR2 is YYDKDF (reference sequence). In DNA, the CDR3 is TGTGCCACCAGCAGAGGGCGTTGGAGGGAGCAGTACTTC. Its translation is CATSRGRWREQYF. Full variable domain (rest looked up from reference TRBV15 and TRBJ2-7): DAMVIQNPRYQVTQFGKPVTLSCSQTLNHNVMYWYQQKSSQAPKLLFHYYDKDFNNEADTPDNFQSRRPNTSFCFLDIRSPGLGDTAMYLCATSRGRWREQYFGPGTRLTVT.

The gene calls are TRBV7-2 and TRBJ2-7; no definite D call. V gave up 0 bases and J gave up 1 base, with 10 bases separating them. The CDR3 totals 15 residues. Germline values: CDR1 SGHTA, CDR2 FQGNSA. The CDR3 here is CASSLAVRNSYEQYF. The CDR3, as DNA: TGTGCCAGCAGCTTAGCGGTCAGAAATTCCTACGAGCAGTACTTC.

The CDR3 spells CASSAGNRGRTYNEQFF. The CDR3 region has the DNA TGTGCCAGCTCAGCGGGGAACAGGGGGAGGACCTACAATGAGCAGTTCTTC. This sequence joins TRBV18 and TRBJ2-1, with 8 nucleotides matching TRBD1. Germline V gene sequence: CDR1 KGHSH, CDR2 LQKENI. CDR3 size: 17 residues. With 5 bases clipped from V and 2 bases from J, the junction kept 11 bases outside the gene matches.

The chain uses TRBV11-2 and TRBJ2-1; 9 nucleotides line up with TRBD2. CDR3 length equals 16 residues. Germline assignment: CDR1 SGHAT and CDR2 FQNNGV. Trimming at V came to 5 bases and at J to 4 bases, leaving 9 bases not matched to a gene. The CDR3 region is CASSAIAGVLYNEQFF. Written as DNA, the CDR3 is TGTGCCAGCAGCGCTATAGCGGGAGTGCTATACAATGAGCAGTTCTTC.

The chain has TRBV5-1 and TRBJ1-2; D call uncertain. Germline V gene sequence: CDR1 SGHRS, CDR2 YFSETQ. This CDR3 spans 13 amino acids. Trimming took 4 bases from V and 10 from J, leaving 17 bases between them. The CDR3 region is CASSLHTNQPYTF. The CDR3 nucleotides read TGCGCCAGCAGCCTCCATACCAACCAGCCCTACACCTTC.

This clone has more than one count but fewer than ten. The chain uses TRBV6-5 and TRBJ2-7, with 8 bases lining up with TRBD1. Trimming took 6 bases from V and 6 from J; bases not matched to a gene: 13. This CDR3 has 15 amino acids. The germline V gene has CDR1 MNHEY and CDR2 SVGAGI. The CDR3 reads CASSAQTGGLGEQYF. The CDR3, as DNA: TGTGCCAGCAGCGCACAAACAGGGGGATTGGGCGAGCAGTACTTC.

The chain joins TRBV27 to TRBJ1-4, with D unclear. Trimming took off 3 bases at V and 7 bases at J, with 12 bases between the two ends. The CDR3 is 14 amino acids. Germline V gene lookup returns CDR1 MNHEY and CDR2 SMNVEV (reference sequence). CDR3 in amino acids: CASSFGRVGEKLFF. The CDR3 DNA reads as TGTGCCAGCAGTTTTGGTAGGGTTGGTGAAAAACTGTTTTTT.

V gene TRBV11-2 combines with J gene TRBJ1-1; TRBD1 matches at 10 bases. J gave up 8 bases and V 8 bases, and 20 bases lay outside the gene matches. The germline gives CDR1 SGHAT, CDR2 FQNNGV. This CDR3 has 17 amino acids. CDR3 nucleotide sequence: TGTGCCAGCGCCGGAGGCGGGACAGGGGCGGAAACTGGCGAAGCTTTCTTT. Its protein is CASAGGGTGAETGEAFF.

This clone was counted a single time. The chain combines TRBV6-5 with TRBJ1-5; 8 bases are a match to TRBD1. Per germline, CDR1 MNHEY and CDR2 SVGAGI. CDR3 length: 15 amino acids. Trimming cost V 10 bases and J 2 bases; bases outside gene matches: 10. The CDR3 spells CATHMDRAGNQPQHF. Written as DNA, the CDR3 is TGTGCCACCCACATGGACAGGGCAGGCAATCAGCCCCAGCATTTT.

The chain carries TRBV20-1 and TRBJ2-5; D possibly corresponds to TRBD2 (6 bases). The length of the CDR3 is 15 residues. Trimming took off 3 bases at V and 2 bases at J, with 16 bases between the two ends. Germline lookup yields CDR1 DFQATT and CDR2 SNEGSKA (reference sequence). The CDR3 spells CSASGAGRGQETQYF. The CDR3 DNA reads as TGCAGTGCTAGTGGGGCGGGGAGAGGACAAGAGACCCAGTACTTC.

CDR3 in DNA: TGTGCCAGCACCCAAGGGGGGAGTGGATCCTACAATGAGCAGTTCTTC. This sequence encodes CASTQGGSGSYNEQFF. V and J are TRBV28 and TRBJ2-1; D tentatively reads TRBD1 or TRBD2 (6 bases each). V lost 7 bases to trimming and J lost 1 base, with 17 bases between them. Germline V CDR1 and CDR2: MDHEN, SYDVKM. CDR3 size: 16 residues.

The V and J genes are TRBV5-4 and TRBJ1-2; TRBD1 aligns across 8 bases. This CDR3 is 15 amino acids long. Germline CDR1 reads SGHNT; CDR2 reads YYREEE (reference sequence). V lost 1 base to trimming and J lost 3 bases; unmatched junction nucleotides: 5. In DNA, the CDR3 is TGTGCCAGCAGCTTGATGACAGGGGTTGACTATGGCTACACCTTC. Residues: CASSLMTGVDYGYTF.

The CDR3, as DNA: TGTGCCAGTAAAGGGTCGGGGACGGGGAACACTGAAGCTTTCTTT. It specifies CASKGSGTGNTEAFF. The J gene is TRBJ1-1, the V gene TRBV19, with TRBD1 as a possible D gene (5 bases). Germline assignment: CDR1 LNHDA and CDR2 SQIVND (reference sequence). The length of the CDR3 is 15 residues. Trimming stripped 7 bases from V and 1 base from J, with 16 bases between.

CDR3 amino acids: CAAAGISNQPQHF. The CDR3 DNA is TGTGCCGCGGCTGGGATTAGCAATCAGCCCCAGCATTTT. This chain uses TRBV6-6 with TRBJ1-5, with D unclear. Germline V gene lookup returns CDR1 MNHNY and CDR2 SVGAGI (reference sequence). Trimming removed 11 bases from V and 0 bases from J, with 11 bases in between. CDR3 length equals 13 residues.

The V gene is TRBV3-1 (or the pseudogene TRBV3-2), the J gene TRBJ2-5; D gene ambiguous. Per the germline V gene, CDR1 is LGHDT and CDR2 is YNNKEL (reference sequence). The CDR3 length is 13 residues. V was trimmed by 1 base and J by 13 bases, leaving 16 bases between them. The CDR3 nucleotides read TGTGCCAGCAGCCAAGGTCTCAAGTTAGTGCTGTACTTC. This gives the protein CASSQGLKLVLYF.

This chain connects TRBV2 to TRBJ1-5, with TRBD1 matching 9 bases. The CDR3 covers 16 residues. Looked up from germline, CDR1 is SNHLY and CDR2 is FYNNEI. J lost 7 bases, V lost 6 bases, and 13 bases had no gene match. CDR3 sequence (DNA): TGTGCCAGCAGGCCCAACCCGGGACAGGGCCTCCAGCCCCAGCATTTT. Translated: CASRPNPGQGLQPQHF.

This clone was counted a single time. CDR3 loop: CASSPQGNYGYTF. CDR3 sequence (DNA): TGTGCCAGCAGTCCTCAGGGAAACTATGGCTACACCTTC. This chain uses TRBV7-9 with TRBJ1-2; D might be TRBD1 (5 bases). The CDR3 has 13 amino acids. Trimming left V 6 bases short and J 2 bases short, with 10 bases between. CDR1 and CDR2 (germline): SEHNR, FQNEAQ (reference sequence).

The chain has TRBV27 and TRBJ1-2; 8 bases fit TRBD1. Germline-derived CDR1 and CDR2 are MNHEY and SMNVEV (reference sequence). The CDR3 contains 13 residues. V dropped 5 bases and J dropped 5; count of bases not matched to a gene: 4. The CDR3 spells CASSAGGRYGYTF. CDR3 DNA sequence: TGTGCCAGCAGTGCAGGGGGCAGGTATGGCTACACCTTC.

The chain has TRBV7-2 and TRBJ1-6, with D possibly TRBD1 on 5 matching bases. V dropped 1 base and J dropped 6 bases, with 10 bases sitting between them. Looked up from germline, CDR1 is SGHTA and CDR2 is FQGNSA. This CDR3 comprises 15 residues. CDR3 in amino acids: CASSLVGDLNSPLHF. The CDR3 region has the DNA TGTGCCAGCAGCTTAGTTGGGGACCTTAATTCACCCCTCCACTTT.

The chain couples TRBV6-2 or TRBV6-3 to TRBJ1-3; D might be TRBD1 (6 bases). The germline gives CDR1 MNHEY, CDR2 SVGEGT. Trimming removed 4 bases from V and 0 bases from J, with 13 bases in between. The CDR3 runs to 16 residues. The CDR3: CASSSVTGDSGNTIYF. For the CDR3, the DNA is TGTGCCAGCAGTTCTGTGACAGGAGACTCTGGAAACACCATATATTTT.

V is TRBV2 and J is TRBJ2-2, with D perhaps TRBD1 (5 bases). The germline gives CDR1 SNHLY, CDR2 FYNNEI. V was pared by 4 bases and J by 6 bases, with 9 bases between. There are 13 residues in the CDR3. The CDR3 spells CASSGVGAGELFF. CDR3 bases: TGTGCCAGCAGTGGGGTAGGGGCCGGGGAGCTGTTTTTT.

J is TRBJ1-1 and V is TRBV28; D perhaps matches TRBD1 (6 bases). Trimming removed 7 bases from V and 3 bases from J, with 21 bases in between. Looked up from germline, CDR1 is MDHEN and CDR2 is SYDVKM. This CDR3 contains 16 residues. The CDR3 is CASILSGGGAYTEAFF. The CDR3 DNA sequence: TGTGCCAGCATCTTGTCTGGGGGGGGCGCGTACACTGAAGCTTTCTTT.